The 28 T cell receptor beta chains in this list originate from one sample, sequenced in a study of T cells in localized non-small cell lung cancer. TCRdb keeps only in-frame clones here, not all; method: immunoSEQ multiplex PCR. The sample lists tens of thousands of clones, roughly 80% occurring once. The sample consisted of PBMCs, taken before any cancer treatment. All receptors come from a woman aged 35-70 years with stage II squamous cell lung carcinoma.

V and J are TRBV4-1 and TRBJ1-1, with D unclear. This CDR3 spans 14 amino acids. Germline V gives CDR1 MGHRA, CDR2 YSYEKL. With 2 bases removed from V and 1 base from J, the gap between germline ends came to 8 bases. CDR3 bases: TGCGCCAGCAGCCAAAAACAACAGAACACTGAAGCTTTCTTT. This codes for CASSQKQQNTEAFF.

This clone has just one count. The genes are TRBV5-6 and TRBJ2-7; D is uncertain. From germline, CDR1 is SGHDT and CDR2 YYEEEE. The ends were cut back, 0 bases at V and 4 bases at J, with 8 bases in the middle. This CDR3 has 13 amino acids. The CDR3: CASSLVRGYEQYF. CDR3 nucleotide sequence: TGTGCCAGCAGCTTGGTACGAGGTTACGAGCAGTACTTC. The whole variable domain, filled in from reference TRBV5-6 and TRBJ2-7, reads DAGVTQSPTHLIKTRGQQVTLRCSPKSGHDTVSWYQQALGQGPQFIFQYYEEEERQRGNFPDRFSGHQFPNYSSELNVNALLLGDSALYLCASSLVRGYEQYFGPGTRLTVT.

The CDR3 nucleotides are TGTGCCAGCAGCCCTGGACTAGCGGAAGAGACCCAGTACTTC. It is translated as CASSPGLAEETQYF. The V and J genes are TRBV5-4 and TRBJ2-5; 10 nucleotides align to TRBD2. The ends lost 4 bases at V and 3 bases at J; junction bases unmatched: 3. The length of the CDR3 is 14 residues. Germline CDR1 and CDR2: SGHNT and YYREEE (reference sequence).

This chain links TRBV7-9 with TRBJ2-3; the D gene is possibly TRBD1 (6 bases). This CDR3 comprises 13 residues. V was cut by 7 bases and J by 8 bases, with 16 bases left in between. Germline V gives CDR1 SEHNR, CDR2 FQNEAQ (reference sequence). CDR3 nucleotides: TGTGCCAGCACTACTACGAGGGGGTCTACGCAGTATTTT. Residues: CASTTTRGSTQYF.

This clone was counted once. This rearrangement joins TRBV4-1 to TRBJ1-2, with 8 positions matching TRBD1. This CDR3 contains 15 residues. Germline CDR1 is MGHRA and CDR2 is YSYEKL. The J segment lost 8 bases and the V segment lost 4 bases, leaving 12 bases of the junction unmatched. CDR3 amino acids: CASSPATGESYGYTF. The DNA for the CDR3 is TGCGCCAGCAGCCCTGCGACAGGGGAATCCTACGGCTACACCTTC.

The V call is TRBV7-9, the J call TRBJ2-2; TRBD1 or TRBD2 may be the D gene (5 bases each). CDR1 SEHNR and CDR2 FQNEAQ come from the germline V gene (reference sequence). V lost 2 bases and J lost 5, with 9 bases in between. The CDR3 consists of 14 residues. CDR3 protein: CASSLSEGTGELFF. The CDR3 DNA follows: TGTGCCAGCAGCTTAAGTGAGGGGACCGGGGAGCTGTTTTTT.

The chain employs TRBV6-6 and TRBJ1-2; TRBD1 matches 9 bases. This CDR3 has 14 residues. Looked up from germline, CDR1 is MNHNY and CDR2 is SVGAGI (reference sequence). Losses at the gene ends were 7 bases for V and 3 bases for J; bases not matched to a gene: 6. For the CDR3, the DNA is TGTGCCAGCAAAAGAGGGACAGGGTACTATGGCTACACCTTC. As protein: CASKRGTGYYGYTF.

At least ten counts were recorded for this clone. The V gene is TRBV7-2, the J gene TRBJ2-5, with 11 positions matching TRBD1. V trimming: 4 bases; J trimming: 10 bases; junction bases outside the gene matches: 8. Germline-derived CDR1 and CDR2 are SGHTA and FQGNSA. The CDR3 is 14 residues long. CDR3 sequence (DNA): TGTGCCAGCAGCTCGCCGGGACAGGGGGTTAACCAGTACTTC. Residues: CASSSPGQGVNQYF.

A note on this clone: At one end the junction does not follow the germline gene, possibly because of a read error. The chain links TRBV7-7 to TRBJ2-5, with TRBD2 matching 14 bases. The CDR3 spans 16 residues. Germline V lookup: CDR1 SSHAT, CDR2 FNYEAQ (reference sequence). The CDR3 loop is CASSQTSGRALETQYF. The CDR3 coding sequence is TGTGCTAGCAGCCAGACTAGCGGGAGGGCCTTGGAGACCCAGTACTTC.

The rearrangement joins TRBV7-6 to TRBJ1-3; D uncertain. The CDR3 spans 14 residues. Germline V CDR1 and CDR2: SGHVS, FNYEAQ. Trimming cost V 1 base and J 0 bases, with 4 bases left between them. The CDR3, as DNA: TGTGCCAGCAGCTTAGAGGGCTCTGGAAACACCATATATTTT. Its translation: CASSLEGSGNTIYF.

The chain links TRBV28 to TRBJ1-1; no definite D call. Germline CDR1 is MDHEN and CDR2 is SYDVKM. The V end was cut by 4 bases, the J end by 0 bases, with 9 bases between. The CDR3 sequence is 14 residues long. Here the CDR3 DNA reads TGTGCCAGCAGTTCGGCATCTCTGAACACTGAAGCTTTCTTT. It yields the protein CASSSASLNTEAFF.

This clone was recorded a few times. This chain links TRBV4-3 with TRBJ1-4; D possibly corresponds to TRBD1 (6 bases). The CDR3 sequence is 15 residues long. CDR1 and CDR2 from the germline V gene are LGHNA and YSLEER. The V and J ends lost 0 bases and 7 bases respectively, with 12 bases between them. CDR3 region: CASSQEGAQGEKLFF. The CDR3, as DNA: TGCGCCAGCAGCCAAGAGGGGGCGCAGGGTGAAAAACTGTTTTTT.

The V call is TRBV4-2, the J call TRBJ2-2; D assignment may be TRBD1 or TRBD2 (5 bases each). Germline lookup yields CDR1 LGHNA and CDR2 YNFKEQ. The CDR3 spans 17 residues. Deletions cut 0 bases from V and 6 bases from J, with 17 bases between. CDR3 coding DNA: TGTGCCAGCAGCCAAGATCGGTCAGGGTTCGGGGCCGGGGAGCTGTTTTTT. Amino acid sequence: CASSQDRSGFGAGELFF.

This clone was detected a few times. In DNA form, the CDR3 reads TGTGCCAGCATCTCCTACGGCGGCAGGGTGTATTCACCCCTCCACTTT. This sequence encodes CASISYGGRVYSPLHF. J is TRBJ1-6 and V is TRBV6-6; perhaps TRBD1 as D (5 bases). Germline V gene sequence: CDR1 MNHNY, CDR2 SVGAGI (reference sequence). The CDR3 sequence is 16 residues long. Trimming shortened V by 7 bases and J by 8 bases, and 21 bases separated the two germline ends.

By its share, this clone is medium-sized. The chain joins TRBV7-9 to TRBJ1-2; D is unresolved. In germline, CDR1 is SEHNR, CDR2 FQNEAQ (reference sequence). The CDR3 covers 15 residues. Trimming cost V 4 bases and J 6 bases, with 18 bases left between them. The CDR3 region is CASSSAIGSVDGYTF. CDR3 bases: TGTGCCAGCAGCTCGGCGATTGGAAGCGTAGATGGCTACACCTTC.

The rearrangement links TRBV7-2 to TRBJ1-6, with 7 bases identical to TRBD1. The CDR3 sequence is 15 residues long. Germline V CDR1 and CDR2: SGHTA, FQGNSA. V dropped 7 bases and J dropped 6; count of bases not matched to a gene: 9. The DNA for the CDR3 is TGTGCCAGCACCGACAGGGCCTTCGGTAATTCACCCCTCCACTTT. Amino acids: CASTDRAFGNSPLHF.

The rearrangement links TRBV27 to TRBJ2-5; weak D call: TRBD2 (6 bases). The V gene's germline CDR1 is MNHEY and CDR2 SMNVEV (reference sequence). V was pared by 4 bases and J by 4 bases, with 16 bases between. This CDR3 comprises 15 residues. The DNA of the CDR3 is TGTGCCAGCAGTTGGTCCCGGGGAGGCACAGAGACCCAGTACTTC. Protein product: CASSWSRGGTETQYF.

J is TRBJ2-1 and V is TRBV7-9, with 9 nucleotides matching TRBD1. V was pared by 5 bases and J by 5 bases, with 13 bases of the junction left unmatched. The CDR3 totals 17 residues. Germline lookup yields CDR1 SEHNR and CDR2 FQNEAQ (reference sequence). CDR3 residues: CASSALGGDRANNEQFF. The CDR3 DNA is TGTGCCAGCAGCGCTTTAGGGGGGGACAGGGCTAACAATGAGCAGTTCTTC.

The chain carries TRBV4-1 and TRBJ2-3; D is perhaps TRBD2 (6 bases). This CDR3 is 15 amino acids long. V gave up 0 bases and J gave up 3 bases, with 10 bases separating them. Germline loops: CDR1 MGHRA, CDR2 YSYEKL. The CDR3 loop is CASSQDGSRTDTQYF. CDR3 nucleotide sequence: TGCGCCAGCAGCCAAGACGGGAGTAGGACAGATACGCAGTATTTT.

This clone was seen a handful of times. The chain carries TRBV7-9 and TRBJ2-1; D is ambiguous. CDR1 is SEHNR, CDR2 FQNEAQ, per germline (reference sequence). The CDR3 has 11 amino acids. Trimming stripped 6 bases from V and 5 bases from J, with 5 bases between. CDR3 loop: CASRLHNEQFF. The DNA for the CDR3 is TGTGCCAGCAGGCTCCACAATGAGCAGTTCTTC.

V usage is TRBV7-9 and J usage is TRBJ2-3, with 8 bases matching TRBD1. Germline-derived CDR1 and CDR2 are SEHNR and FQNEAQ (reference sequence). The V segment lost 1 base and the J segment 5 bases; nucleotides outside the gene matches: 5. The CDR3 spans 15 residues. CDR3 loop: CASSLVQGGGDTQYF. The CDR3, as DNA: TGTGCCAGCAGCTTAGTACAGGGGGGCGGAGATACGCAGTATTTT.

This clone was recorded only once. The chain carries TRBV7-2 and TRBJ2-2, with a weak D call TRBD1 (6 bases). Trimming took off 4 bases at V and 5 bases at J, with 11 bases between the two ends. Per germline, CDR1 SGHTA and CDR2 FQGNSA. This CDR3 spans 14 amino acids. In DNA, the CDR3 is TGTGCCAGCAGCTCAGGACAGAAAACCGGGGAGCTGTTTTTT. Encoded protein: CASSSGQKTGELFF.

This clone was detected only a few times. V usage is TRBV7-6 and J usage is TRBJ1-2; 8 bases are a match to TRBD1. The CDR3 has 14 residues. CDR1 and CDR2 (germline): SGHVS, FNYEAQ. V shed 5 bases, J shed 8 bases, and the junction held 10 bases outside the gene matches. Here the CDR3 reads CASSPPPDRGGYTF. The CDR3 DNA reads TGTGCCAGCAGCCCCCCACCCGACAGGGGAGGCTACACCTTC.

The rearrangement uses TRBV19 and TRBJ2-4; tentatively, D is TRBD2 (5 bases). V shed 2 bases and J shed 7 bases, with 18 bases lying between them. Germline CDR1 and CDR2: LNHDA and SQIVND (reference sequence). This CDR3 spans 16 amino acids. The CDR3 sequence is CASSIRPEAGSNIQYF. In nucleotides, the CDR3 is TGTGCCAGTAGTATAAGACCAGAGGCGGGTTCGAACATTCAGTACTTC.

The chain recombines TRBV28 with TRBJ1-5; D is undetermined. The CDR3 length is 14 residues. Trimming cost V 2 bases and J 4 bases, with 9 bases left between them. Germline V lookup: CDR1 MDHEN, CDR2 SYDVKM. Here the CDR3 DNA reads TGTGCCAGCAGTTTAAGTCAGTGGAATCAGCCCCAGCATTTT. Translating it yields CASSLSQWNQPQHF.

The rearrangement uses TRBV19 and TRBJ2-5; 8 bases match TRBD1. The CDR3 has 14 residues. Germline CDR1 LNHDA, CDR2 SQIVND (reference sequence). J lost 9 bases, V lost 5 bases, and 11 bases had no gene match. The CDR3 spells CASSSQGVGMAQYF. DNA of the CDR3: TGTGCCAGTAGTTCACAGGGGGTTGGCATGGCCCAGTACTTC.

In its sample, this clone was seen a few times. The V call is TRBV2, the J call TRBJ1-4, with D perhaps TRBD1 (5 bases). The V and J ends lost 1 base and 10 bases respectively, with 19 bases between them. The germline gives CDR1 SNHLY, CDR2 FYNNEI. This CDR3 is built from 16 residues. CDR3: CASSEGLGTSDGKLFF. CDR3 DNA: TGTGCCAGCAGTGAAGGGTTAGGGACGTCGGATGGAAAACTGTTTTTT.

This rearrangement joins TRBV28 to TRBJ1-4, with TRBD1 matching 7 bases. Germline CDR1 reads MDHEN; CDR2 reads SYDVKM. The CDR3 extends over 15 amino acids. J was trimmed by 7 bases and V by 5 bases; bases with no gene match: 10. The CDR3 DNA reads TGTGCCAGCAGTGAGAGAGGGGGCTCTGGTGAAAAACTGTTTTTT. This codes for CASSERGGSGEKLFF.